This T cell receptor (beta chain) was profiled in a study of CD8 T cells in Susac syndrome. With random hexamers, 0.5 to 1 ug RNA was reverse transcribed. Via MiXCR, TCRdb re-called the immunoSEQ multiplex PCR reads, giving one row per CDR3 protein. The sample holds approximately 260,000 distinct CDR3 sequences, less than 96% seen once. The germline V gene encodes CDR1 DFQATT and CDR2 SNEGSKA (reference sequence). J was trimmed by 3 bases and V by 0 bases; bases with no gene match: 9. This CDR3 has 17 amino acids. This chain joins TRBV20-1 and TRBJ2-7; 12 nucleotides match TRBD2. The sequencing sample was made of CD4+ T cells from PBMCs. This clonotype was obtained from a human donor with Susac syndrome. CDR3 coding DNA: TGCAGTGCTAGAGATTACCCTAGCGGGAGGGCGGGCTACGAGCAGTACTTC. Protein sequence: CSARDYPSGRAGYEQYF.